This TCR beta chain is drawn from a study of beta chain features in type 1 diabetes (dated by TCRdb to the late 2010s). Background on the whole study: No differences in mean age, gender distribution, total cell number or subset yield were found between patients and healthy donors. Naive and central memory subsets were obtained from all 30 or so donors, but regulatory and stem cell-like memory subsets were isolated from only 8 patients and roughly eight healthy donors. A total of 90 million to 120 million sorted cells were examined across all samples, and a strong correlation was observed between cell number per subset and RNA yield. The study compared the TCRB repertoires of sorted circulating CD4+ T cell subsets in recently diagnosed type 1 diabetes patients with those in matched healthy donors.

The entire amount of isolated RNA was reverse transcribed using the High Capacity cDNA Reverse Transcription Kit, so the sequenced TCRB transcripts were expressed ones. Deep immunoSEQ sequencing was performed on naive, central memory and regulatory T cell samples, with an average of roughly 4 million total reads per sample. Sorted cells were lysed in RLT buffer, and RNA was extracted using DNase-treated RNeasy Micro or Mini kits according to cell number. To prevent cross-contamination, each cell subset was processed individually, whereas patient and healthy donor samples were processed jointly. The immunoSEQ multiplex PCR was used to amplify TCRB sequences from cDNA, generating 87-bp fragments that spanned the CDR3 region. The amplicons were sequenced using the Illumina HiSeq platform. The paper's processing steps were these. Synthetic template baselines were used to correct PCR bias computationally, reads within Hamming distance 2 were collapsed, and singletons that could not be merged were discarded. Reads were aligned against IMGT so that V, D and J genes, CDR3 length and insertions or deletions at six rearrangement sites could be assigned. Within each subset, clonotype counts were normalized to the number of sorted cells before true diversity and Gini coefficients were calculated with the tcR R package. The overlap coefficient, calculated on TCRB nucleotide sequences, was used to quantify repertoire sharing. The table was pulled from immuneACCESS by TCRdb, which kept in-frame rearrangements only. Such tables lose some clones; where checked, under half of the loss comes from unresolved V genes, and the rest has no known cause. The V and J calls and the clone size are those of that table, but D and trimming were determined from the DNA. This sample is represented by 300,000 or so clones; approximately 8.2% of them were singletons. Approximately 0.44% of the sample comes from the top ten.

For this clone: It has no known antigen specificity. Within one base of it there is no much larger clone, and no base qualities were kept.

Each donor gave one peripheral blood draw, averaging about 120 mL, which was collected into heparinised tubes. A BD FACSAria II and a panel including CD45RO, CCR7, CD25, CD127, CD95 and CD27 were used to sort naive, central memory, regulatory and stem cell-like memory CD4+ T cells. Purity was above 98% for every sorted population. Right away, PBMCs were isolated by Lymphoprep density gradient centrifugation and were stained directly, with no culture step. To minimize batch effects, samples were stained and sorted in pairs, one healthy donor with one patient per experiment. General study outcomes and caveats: Naive, central memory and regulatory TCRB repertoires appeared more similar among patients than among healthy donors. Because the HLA sub-analyses included only small numbers of individuals, any influence of HLA type on TCRB rearrangement was left unresolved. Fewer insertions and more nucleotide deletions at VDJ recombination sites were observed in patients with type 1 diabetes, implying thymic rearrangement abnormalities. Type 1 diabetes patients showed a moderate but significant shortening of TCRB CDR3 length in all four CD4+ subsets. Because cDNA was sequenced instead of genomic DNA, activated cells with high expression could be over-represented, although the groups did not differ in activation or CD3 levels. Shorter templates might have been favored by PCR, but patient and control samples were amplified and corrected together, so both groups would have been affected equally by any skew.

The germline V gene sets CDR1 to MDHEN and CDR2 to SYDVKM. V loses 6 bases, J loses 4 bases, and the germline ends lie 18 bases apart. The CDR3, cysteine through phenylalanine, is 15 amino acids long. Only the CDR3 DNA stays, 45 bases, in frame from base 1. Sequencing was performed on central memory CD4+ T cells from blood. The sequence is built from TRBV28 and TRBJ1-2; TRBD1 is a weak D gene call, 6 bases matching. The sequence was obtained from a woman younger than 30 in good health. The DNA sequence follows: TGTGCCAGCAGCCCGAGGGGGGCTGGAGTCTATGGCTACACCTTC. The translation is CASSPRGAGVYGYTF.